The 13 T cell receptor beta chains reported below all come from one sample, sequenced in a study of T cells in Graves' hyperthyroidism and ophthalmopathy. RNA transcripts provided the source from which TCR beta CDR3 regions were amplified. In the first-round RT-PCR of the TCR CDR3, the HTBI primer set was used. TCRdb re-analysed the multiplex PCR reads in MiXCR, keeping a single row per CDR3 protein. Of about 49,000 distinct CDR3 sequences in the sample, about 53% were seen once. The sample consisted of peripheral blood or thyroid tissue (not recorded which). The receptors stem from a man younger than 30 with Graves' hyperthyroidism.

There are many counts of this clonotype. The chain joins TRBV7-9 to TRBJ2-5; tentative D call: TRBD1 (6 bases). Between the trimmed V and J ends, which lost 0 bases and 1 base, there was a span of 15 bases. Germline lookup yields CDR1 SEHNR and CDR2 FQNEAQ (reference sequence). The CDR3 extends over 17 amino acids. The CDR3 region has the DNA TGTGCCAGCAGCTTAGCCGATATGACAGGTAGCCAAGAGACCCAGTACTTC. This translates into CASSLADMTGSQETQYF.

This clonotype was recorded many times. The chain couples TRBV4-1 to TRBJ1-1; perhaps TRBD1 as D (6 bases). The germline CDR1 and CDR2 sequences are MGHRA and YSYEKL. Deletions cut 8 bases from V and 1 base from J, with 11 bases between. CDR3 length equals 13 residues. The CDR3 is CASSIGGNTEAFF. The CDR3 nucleotides are TGCGCCAGCTCTATAGGGGGGAACACTGAAGCTTTCTTT.

This clonotype was seen a few times. The J gene is TRBJ1-1, the V gene TRBV2; D is possibly TRBD1 (6 bases). The CDR3 consists of 15 residues. V was trimmed by 6 bases and J by 1 base, leaving 15 bases between them. Germline V gene lookup returns CDR1 SNHLY and CDR2 FYNNEI. CDR3 protein: CASRDQGTTNTEAFF. In nucleotides, the CDR3 is TGTGCCAGCAGGGACCAGGGGACCACGAACACTGAAGCTTTCTTT.

The J gene is TRBJ1-6, the V gene TRBV10-3; D call uncertain. Trimming took off 3 bases at V and 7 bases at J, with 4 bases between the two ends. The CDR3 sequence is 12 residues long. Looked up from germline, CDR1 is ENHRY and CDR2 is SYGVKD. CDR3 nucleotide sequence: TGTGCCATCAGTGATAGGAATTCACCCCTCCACTTT. Amino acid sequence: CAISDRNSPLHF.

The chain couples TRBV2 to TRBJ1-4; D gene unclear. Germline CDR1 is SNHLY and CDR2 is FYNNEI. Trimming pared 8 bases from V and 5 bases from J, leaving 9 bases between. The CDR3 contains 12 residues. CDR3 protein: CASEAGNEKLFF. The CDR3 region has the DNA TGTGCCAGCGAGGCAGGAAATGAAAAACTGTTTTTT. The full variable domain, in which reference TRBV2 and TRBJ1-4 provide the parts outside the CDR3, is EPEVTQTPSHQVTQMGQEVILRCVPISNHLYFYWYRQILGQKVEFLVSFYNNEISEKSEIFDDQFSVERPDGSNFTLKIRSTKLEDSAMYFCASEAGNEKLFFGSGTQLSVL.

The sample holds many counts of this clonotype. The V call is TRBV19, the J call TRBJ2-7, with D perhaps given as TRBD1 or TRBD2 (5 bases each). CDR3 size: 16 residues. Trimming pared 2 bases from V and 0 bases from J, leaving 14 bases between. CDR1 is LNHDA and CDR2 is SQIVND in the germline V gene (reference sequence). The DNA of the CDR3 is TGTGCCAGTAGTATAAGGGACGTCGGCAGCTCCTACGAGCAGTACTTC. Residues: CASSIRDVGSSYEQYF.

The chain has TRBV19 and TRBJ2-3; 8 nucleotides agree with TRBD1. Trimming removed 4 bases from V and 1 base from J; junction bases left unmatched: 4. Germline V gives CDR1 LNHDA, CDR2 SQIVND (reference sequence). The CDR3 has 15 amino acids. The CDR3 sequence is CASSTYRGGTDTQYF. In DNA, the CDR3 is TGTGCCAGTAGTACCTACAGGGGGGGCACAGATACGCAGTATTTT.

In this sample, this clonotype turned up many times. The chain links TRBV28 to TRBJ2-5; D is uncertain. The CDR3 covers 15 residues. Germline loops: CDR1 MDHEN, CDR2 SYDVKM. V lost 6 bases, J lost 0 bases, and 14 bases lay in between. The CDR3 DNA reads TGTGCCAGCAGACCGCAGACGGAGAACCAAGAGACCCAGTACTTC. Residues: CASRPQTENQETQYF.

CDR3 bases: TGTGCTAGAGTGGCCTTAGGGGGGACCGGGGAGCTGTTTTTT. It yields the protein CARVALGGTGELFF. The chain employs TRBV7-7 and TRBJ2-2; D could derive from TRBD1 or TRBD2 (6 bases each). Germline V gene lookup returns CDR1 SSHAT and CDR2 FNYEAQ (reference sequence). The CDR3 is made up of 14 amino acids.

By share of the sample, this clonotype is medium-sized (0.01 to 0.1%). The V gene is TRBV7-2, the J gene TRBJ2-2; 8 nucleotides agree with TRBD1. V was pared by 5 bases and J by 2 bases, with 4 bases of the junction left unmatched. CDR3 length: 15 amino acids. CDR1 is SGHTA and CDR2 is FQGNSA in the germline V gene. For the CDR3, the DNA is TGTGCCAGCAGCCCCGGGACAGGAAACACCGGGGAGCTGTTTTTT. Amino acid sequence: CASSPGTGNTGELFF. Full variable domain (outside the CDR3, taken from reference TRBV7-2 and TRBJ2-2): GAGVSQSPSNKVTEKGKDVELRCDPISGHTALYWYRQSLGQGLEFLIYFQGNSAPDKSGLPSDRFSAERTGGSVSTLTIQRTQQEDSAVYLCASSPGTGNTGELFFGEGSRLTVL.

This clonotype was recorded many times. This chain uses TRBV6-5 with TRBJ2-2; 7 bases fit TRBD1. CDR1 is MNHEY, CDR2 SVGAGI, per germline. V lost 5 bases and J lost 6; bases outside the gene matches: 6. The length of the CDR3 is 14 residues. CDR3 residues: CASSLSGGPGELFF. The CDR3 region has the DNA TGTGCCAGCAGTCTTTCAGGGGGACCCGGGGAGCTGTTTTTT.

This clonotype was counted ten times or more. The chain uses TRBV7-3 and TRBJ2-3; TRBD2 matches 7 bases. V lost 1 base and J lost 4; bases outside the gene matches: 5. This CDR3 region has 15 residues. Germline V gene lookup returns CDR1 SGHTA and CDR2 FQGTGA. The CDR3 coding sequence is TGTGCCAGCAGCTTAAGCAGCGGGAACGCAGATACGCAGTATTTT. The encoded protein is CASSLSSGNADTQYF.

This clonotype was counted many times. This rearrangement joins TRBV6-6 to TRBJ2-7, with TRBD2 matching over 10 bases. With V trimmed by 6 bases and J by 6 bases, 14 bases remained unmatched. This CDR3 contains 16 residues. Germline V CDR1 and CDR2: MNHNY, SVGAGI (reference sequence). The chain's CDR3 is CASSPTSSGRSLEQYF. As DNA, the CDR3 is TGTGCCAGCAGCCCCACCAGTAGCGGGAGGAGCCTCGAGCAGTACTTC.